This T cell receptor (beta chain) was sequenced for a study of blood T cell repertoires in COVID-19. Study-wide background: Samples representing acute and convalescent COVID-19 were sourced from the United States, Italy and Spain.

This clone was recorded only once. V dropped 3 bases and J dropped 2; count of bases not matched to a gene: 4. Looked up from germline, CDR1 is SGHRS and CDR2 is YFSETQ. The CDR3 totals 15 residues. Original analysis: Estimation of nucleated cell counts was performed using reference gene primer amplification. Here immunoSEQ multiplex PCR was the method, and the copy in TCRdb shows in-frame clones only, minus some. V and J calls and clone size come straight from that table; D and trimming were deduced from the DNA. The sample shows approximately 90,000 clones, around 72% of them seen only once. The V gene is TRBV5-1, the J gene TRBJ2-5; 10 nucleotides align to TRBD1. The sample consisted of peripheral blood. The source is a woman older than 75 with acute or convalescent COVID-19. The CDR3 region is CASSSRQGAQETQYF. The CDR3 DNA reads TGCGCCAGCAGCTCCCGACAGGGGGCACAAGAGACCCAGTACTTC. Variable domain in full (rest from reference TRBV5-1 and TRBJ2-5): KAGVTQTPRYLIKTRGQQVTLSCSPISGHRSVSWYQQTPGQGLQFLFEYFSETQRNKGNFPGRFSGRQFSNSRSEMNVSTLELGDSALYLCASSSRQGAQETQYFGPGTRLLVL.